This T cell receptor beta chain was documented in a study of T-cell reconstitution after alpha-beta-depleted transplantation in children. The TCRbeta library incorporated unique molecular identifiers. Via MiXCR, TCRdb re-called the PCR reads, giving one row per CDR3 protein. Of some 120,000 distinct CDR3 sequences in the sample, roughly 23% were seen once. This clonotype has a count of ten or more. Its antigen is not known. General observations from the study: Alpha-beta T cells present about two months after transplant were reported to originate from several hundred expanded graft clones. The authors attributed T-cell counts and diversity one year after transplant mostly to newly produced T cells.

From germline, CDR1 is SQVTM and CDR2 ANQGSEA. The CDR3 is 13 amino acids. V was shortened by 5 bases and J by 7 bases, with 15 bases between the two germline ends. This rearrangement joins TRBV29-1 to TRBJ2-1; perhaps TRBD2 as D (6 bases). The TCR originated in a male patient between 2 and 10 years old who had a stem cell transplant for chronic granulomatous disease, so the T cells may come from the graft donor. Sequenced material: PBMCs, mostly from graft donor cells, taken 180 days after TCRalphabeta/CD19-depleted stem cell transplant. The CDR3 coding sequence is TGCAGCGTTTGGTGGCTAGCGCGTAATGAGCAGTTCTTC. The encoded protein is CSVWWLARNEQFF.